This T cell receptor (beta chain) was captured by sequencing in a study of identical twins (dated by TCRdb to about 2016). Looking at the study overall: To test whether fetal clonotypes persist, the study used deep sequencing on TCR alpha and beta repertoires from monozygotic twins, unrelated adults of various ages, and cord blood. Replicate twin experiments were performed at different times using different library preparation protocols to rule out contamination. The paper's findings and limits, for the study overall: Invariant T cells such as MAIT and iNKT could partly confound zero-insertion analyses, though diverse VJ usage argued against this for most clonotypes. Compared with coincidental sharing between unrelated individuals, out-of-frame TCR alpha sequences shared between twins showed an excess of sequences with low generation probability. In monozygotic twins, recombination models systematically underestimated out-of-frame TCR alpha sharing, but the models matched the sharing seen between unrelated individuals. Abundant cord blood beta clonotypes carried fewer insertions; young adult naive repertoires showed a weaker similar trend, while memory repertoires showed none. Because the same donors could not be followed over many years, the conclusions depended on cross-sectional statistical analysis. In beta out-of-frame sequences, excess twin sharing was weaker, because having fewer shared sequences lowered the signal-to-noise ratio.

Every donor was a healthy Caucasian. Using Miltenyi CD45RO+ enrichment and human naive T-cell isolation kits, memory (CD45RO+) and naive T cells were isolated from PBMC. Note on this clonotype: Its cognate antigen has yet to be identified. The input lacks base qualities; no much larger clone sits a single base away.

From the cysteine up to the phenylalanine, the CDR3 has a length of 15 residues. This entry keeps only the CDR3 DNA: 45 bases, framed from base 1. CDR1 and CDR2, looked up from the germline V gene (reference sequence), are MNHEY and SMNVEV. Relative to germline, V is 4 bases shorter and J is 0 bases shorter, with 12 bases between their ends. The library relied on 5' RACE. TCRdb records Illumina HiSeq 2000 as the sequencer. A universal primer binding site was introduced by template switching, and a unique molecular identifier was present in the final cDNA, enabling accurate counting of TCR cDNA molecules. First-strand cDNA for TCR alpha and beta chains was synthesized from specific primers in the conserved constant-segment region. To control for contamination, each cDNA library was double barcoded with a SMART-Mk sample barcode plus Illumina barcodes. Two successive PCR steps introduced TruSeq adapter sequences along with Illumina sample barcodes. The TCR alpha and beta cDNA libraries were sequenced on the Illumina HiSeq platform using custom primers. The source study handled its data this way. MiGEC processed the raw reads to extract unique molecular identifiers, while MiXCR was used to determine the CDR3 positions. Recombination models were inferred per individual with the repgenHMM and IGoR tools using an EM algorithm. Shared clonotypes were analyzed with the tcR package in R, and sharing was normalized by the product of cloneset sizes. Out-of-frame nonproductive sequences were analyzed to study raw recombination free of thymic and clonal selection effects. TCRdb's own reprocessing of the public reads used fastp at Q25 and MiXCR and kept productive beta chains. Rows merge per CDR3 protein into single entries with the most common DNA and genes. The V and J calls shown here were made by TCRdb, not taken from the authors' results. The sample records about 250,000 distinct CDR3 sequences, more than 13% of which are singletons. Clones ranked in the top ten supply around 8.3% of the sample.

The source is a woman between 18 and 29 years old in good health. The chain is made from TRBV27 and TRBJ1-1; possibly the D gene is TRBD1, per 5 matching bases. Sequences were obtained from memory (CD45RO+) T cells sorted from blood. The cell subset or site tag for this specimen amounts to: CD45RO+ enriched T cells. The sequenced DNA is TGTGCCAGCAGTTATACAGGCGGGCTGAACACTGAAGCTTTCTTT. Its amino acids are CASSYTGGLNTEAFF.